Listed below are T cell receptor beta chains from one sample, sequenced in a study of OX40 agonist ivuxolimab in advanced cancers. Method: immunoSEQ multiplex PCR; TCRdb's copy keeps in-frame clones and lacks some. The table records 90,000 to 100,000 clones, 75% to 90% of them present only once. The sample was CD4+ or CD8+ T cells sorted from blood, taken in a trial of the OX40 agonist ivuxolimab. The receptors shown here come from an adult with an advanced solid tumor such as melanoma, head and neck, liver or kidney cancer. CDR3s leave out the opening cysteine and the closing phenylalanine or tryptophan. The order of the fields is CDR3 length, V gene, J gene, CDR3 protein.

CDR3 length: 12
V gene: TRBV5-1
J gene: TRBJ1-1
CDR3 protein: ASSISDSSTEAF

CDR3 length: 9
V gene: TRBV20-1
J gene: TRBJ2-7
CDR3 protein: SAERSYEQY

CDR3 length: 12
V gene: TRBV6-5
J gene: TRBJ1-2
CDR3 protein: ASSSPRTGPGYT

CDR3 length: 14
V gene: TRBV18
J gene: TRBJ2-3
CDR3 protein: ASSDISWGSTDTQY

CDR3 length: 11
V gene: TRBV7-9
J gene: TRBJ1-1
CDR3 protein: ASSFEENTEAF

CDR3 length: 12
V gene: TRBV5-6
J gene: TRBJ2-5
CDR3 protein: ASSGRGYQETQY

CDR3 length: 12
V gene: TRBV5-1
J gene: TRBJ2-2
CDR3 protein: ASSLQGDTGELF

CDR3 length: 12
V gene: TRBV6-1
J gene: TRBJ2-1
CDR3 protein: ASSEPGGTDEQF

CDR3 length: 11
V gene: TRBV19
J gene: TRBJ2-3
CDR3 protein: ASSSPSTDTQY

CDR3 length: 11
V gene: TRBV11-2
J gene: TRBJ1-2
CDR3 protein: ASSIDRGWGYT

CDR3 length: 13
V gene: TRBV6-5
J gene: TRBJ1-1
CDR3 protein: ASSLQGGGWSEAF

CDR3 length: 11
V gene: TRBV27
J gene: TRBJ2-1
CDR3 protein: ASTREGGNEQF

CDR3 length: 11
V gene: TRBV5-1
J gene: TRBJ1-5
CDR3 protein: ASSWATGQPQH

CDR3 length: 11
V gene: TRBV5-1
J gene: TRBJ1-2
CDR3 protein: ASSGGTGPGYT

CDR3 length: 12
V gene: TRBV30
J gene: TRBJ1-5
CDR3 protein: AWSGHGSNQPQH

CDR3 length: 13
V gene: TRBV7-2
J gene: TRBJ2-1
CDR3 protein: ASSLATSSYNEQF

CDR3 length: 11
V gene: TRBV10-3
J gene: TRBJ1-5
CDR3 protein: ATNRDSNQPQH

CDR3 length: 12
V gene: TRBV5-1
J gene: TRBJ2-1
CDR3 protein: ASPGTSGYNEQF

CDR3 length: 13
V gene: TRBV7-2
J gene: TRBJ2-1
CDR3 protein: ASSLSGLSYNEQF

CDR3 length: 13
V gene: TRBV7-6
J gene: TRBJ2-1
CDR3 protein: ASSLALAGSNEQF

CDR3 length: 14
V gene: TRBV28
J gene: TRBJ1-6
CDR3 protein: ASSLQNPTGGESLH

CDR3 length: 11
V gene: TRBV7-2
J gene: TRBJ2-2
CDR3 protein: ASSYYRGVELF

CDR3 length: 13
V gene: TRBV11-1
J gene: TRBJ2-1
CDR3 protein: ASSLGDSYYNEQF

CDR3 length: 12
V gene: TRBV28
J gene: TRBJ2-1
CDR3 protein: ASRTGGSNNEQF

CDR3 length: 12
V gene: TRBV28
J gene: TRBJ1-5
CDR3 protein: ASSLGTQFSSQH

CDR3 length: 12
V gene: TRBV6-5
J gene: TRBJ1-1
CDR3 protein: ASSYGRLNTEAF

CDR3 length: 12
V gene: TRBV19
J gene: TRBJ2-2
CDR3 protein: ASSIAGGTGELF

CDR3 length: 12
V gene: TRBV9
J gene: TRBJ1-1
CDR3 protein: ASGGHITNTEAF

CDR3 length: 11
V gene: TRBV19
J gene: TRBJ2-1
CDR3 protein: ASSSGTSNEQF

CDR3 length: 11
V gene: TRBV10-3
J gene: TRBJ1-1
CDR3 protein: AIKGTGSTEAF

CDR3 length: 11
V gene: TRBV18
J gene: TRBJ1-5
CDR3 protein: ASSPLGGQPQH

CDR3 length: 10
V gene: TRBV4-3
J gene: TRBJ2-1
CDR3 protein: ASSPGEGEQF

CDR3 length: 12
V gene: TRBV6-1
J gene: TRBJ1-2
CDR3 protein: ASSEAGGGYGYT

CDR3 length: 13
V gene: TRBV16
J gene: TRBJ2-2
CDR3 protein: ASSQSQGSTGELF

CDR3 length: 13
V gene: TRBV9
J gene: TRBJ2-1
CDR3 protein: ASSVDLQNYNEQF

CDR3 length: 16
V gene: TRBV27
J gene: TRBJ2-3
CDR3 protein: ASSLSVRTSGSGDTQY

CDR3 length: 13
V gene: TRBV5-1
J gene: TRBJ2-5
CDR3 protein: ASSLEGRVQETQY

CDR3 length: 13
V gene: TRBV5-5
J gene: TRBJ1-4
CDR3 protein: ASSLPKGQGEKLF

CDR3 length: 13
V gene: TRBV27
J gene: TRBJ1-1
CDR3 protein: ASSPLRGGDTEAF

CDR3 length: 13
V gene: TRBV9
J gene: TRBJ2-3
CDR3 protein: ASSVIGGESDTQY

CDR3 length: 14
V gene: TRBV11-2
J gene: TRBJ2-2
CDR3 protein: ASSLVLGQGARELF

CDR3 length: 12
V gene: TRBV29-1
J gene: TRBJ2-2
CDR3 protein: SARDRGITGELF

CDR3 length: 14
V gene: TRBV19
J gene: TRBJ1-5
CDR3 protein: ASSFGTGAANQPQH

CDR3 length: 13
V gene: TRBV5-1
J gene: TRBJ2-1
CDR3 protein: ASSSAAGGGNEQF

CDR3 length: 12
V gene: TRBV5-1
J gene: TRBJ1-2
CDR3 protein: ASSFTGPPEGYT

CDR3 length: 13
V gene: TRBV6-5
J gene: TRBJ1-3
CDR3 protein: ASTLMEGSGNTIY

CDR3 length: 9
V gene: TRBV20-1
J gene: TRBJ2-7
CDR3 protein: SASVNYEQY